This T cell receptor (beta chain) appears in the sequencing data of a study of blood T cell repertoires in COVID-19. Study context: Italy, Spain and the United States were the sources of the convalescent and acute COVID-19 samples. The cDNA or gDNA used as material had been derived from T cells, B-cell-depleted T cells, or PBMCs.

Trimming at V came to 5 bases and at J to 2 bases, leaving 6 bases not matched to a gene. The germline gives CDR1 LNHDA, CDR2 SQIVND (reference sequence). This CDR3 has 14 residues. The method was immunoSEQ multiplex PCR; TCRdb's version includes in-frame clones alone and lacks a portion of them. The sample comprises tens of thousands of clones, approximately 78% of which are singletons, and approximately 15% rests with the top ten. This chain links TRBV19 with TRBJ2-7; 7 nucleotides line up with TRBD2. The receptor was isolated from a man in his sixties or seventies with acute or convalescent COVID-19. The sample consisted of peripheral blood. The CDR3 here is CASSEEAGAYEQYF. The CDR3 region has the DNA TGTGCCAGTAGTGAAGAGGCGGGGGCCTACGAGCAGTACTTC.